This T cell receptor beta chain was sequenced in a study of cytomegalovirus exposure and HLA in healthy donors. About the research overall: Sequencing of some 200 million T cells in an earlier analysis found around 100 million unique TCR beta sequences.

The PCR had 60 Vbeta and 13 Jbeta primers. Libraries were prepared by immunoSEQ multiplex PCR; TCRdb keeps only in-frame clonotypes and omits some of them. The sample totals tens of thousands of clones. Trimming removed 4 bases at V and 7 bases at J, with 10 bases between. The CDR3 runs 12 residues. CDR1 is SQVTM and CDR2 is ANQGSEA in the germline V gene. This chain connects TRBV29-1 to TRBJ1-4, with TRBD1 as a possible D gene (6 bases). Sequencing was performed on PBMCs. The sequence derives from a woman between 40 and 50 years old in good health and CMV-seropositive. The CDR3 DNA reads TGCAGCGTTGTTGGGGGCGGTGAAAAACTGTTTTTT. Its protein is CSVVGGGEKLFF.